This T cell receptor beta chain was retrieved from a study of blood T cells in healthy people across ages. Study-wide points: Estimates based on one million T cells were treated as lower bounds.

From germline, CDR1 is MGHRA and CDR2 YSYEKL. This CDR3 region has 17 residues. Combining a sample-barcoded 5' primer with a J-beta primer mix, a second PCR ran for about 7 to 12 cycles. Each single sample gave us at least 2.5 million CDR3-containing paired-end reads. One entry per CDR3 protein, called by TCRdb with MiXCR from the 5' RACE reads. The table lists about 680,000 distinct CDR3 sequences, approximately 49% of them singletons. Concerning this clonotype itself: Its antigen is as yet unknown.

Sequenced input: blood. This receptor was taken from a woman between 55 and 75 years old in good health. The rearrangement joins TRBV4-1 to TRBJ2-1; 7 bases match TRBD2. Matching the DNA end better, TRBJ2-7 makes the J call doubtful. CDR3 region: CASSQDSSGASYNEQYF. The CDR3 DNA is TGCGCCAGCAGCCAAGATTCCAGCGGGGCCTCCTACAATGAGCAGTACTTC.